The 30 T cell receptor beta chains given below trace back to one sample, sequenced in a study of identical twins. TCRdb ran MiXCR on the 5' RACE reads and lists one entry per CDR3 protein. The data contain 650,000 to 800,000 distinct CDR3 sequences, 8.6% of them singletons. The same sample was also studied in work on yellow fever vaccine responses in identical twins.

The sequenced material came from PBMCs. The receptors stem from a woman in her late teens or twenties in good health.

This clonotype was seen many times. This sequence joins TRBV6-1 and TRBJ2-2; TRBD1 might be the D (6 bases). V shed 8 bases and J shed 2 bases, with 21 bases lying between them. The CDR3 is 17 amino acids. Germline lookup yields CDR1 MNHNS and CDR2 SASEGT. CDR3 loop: CASFPERGTQNTGELFF. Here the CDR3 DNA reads TGTGCCAGCTTCCCCGAGAGGGGGACACAAAACACCGGGGAGCTGTTTTTT.

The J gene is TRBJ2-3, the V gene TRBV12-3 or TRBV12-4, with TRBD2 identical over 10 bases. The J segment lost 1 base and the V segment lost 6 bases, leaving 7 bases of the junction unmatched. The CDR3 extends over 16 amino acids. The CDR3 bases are TGTGCCAGCAGCCCAGCGGGGGGGCCGGGCACAGATACGCAGTATTTT. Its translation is CASSPAGGPGTDTQYF.

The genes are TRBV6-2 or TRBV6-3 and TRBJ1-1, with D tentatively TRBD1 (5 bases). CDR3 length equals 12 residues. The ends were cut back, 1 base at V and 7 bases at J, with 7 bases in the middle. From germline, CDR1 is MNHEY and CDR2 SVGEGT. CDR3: CASSYYDSEAFF. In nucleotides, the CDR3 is TGTGCCAGCAGTTACTACGACAGTGAAGCTTTCTTT.

The CDR3 DNA reads as TGTGCCAGCAGCGAGCGGGAGAAGATGACAGATACGCAGTATTTT. Its protein product is CASSEREKMTDTQYF. J is TRBJ2-3 and V is TRBV9; 8 positions match TRBD2. CDR1 is SGDLS and CDR2 is YYNGEE in the germline V gene. With V trimmed by 3 bases and J by 3 bases, 6 bases remained unmatched. The CDR3 is 15 residues long.

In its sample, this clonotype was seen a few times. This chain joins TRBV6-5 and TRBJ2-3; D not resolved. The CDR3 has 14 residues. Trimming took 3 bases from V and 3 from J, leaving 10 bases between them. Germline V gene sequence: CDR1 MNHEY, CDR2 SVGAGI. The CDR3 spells CASSYYQETDTQYF. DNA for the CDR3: TGTGCCAGCAGTTATTATCAGGAGACAGATACGCAGTATTTT.

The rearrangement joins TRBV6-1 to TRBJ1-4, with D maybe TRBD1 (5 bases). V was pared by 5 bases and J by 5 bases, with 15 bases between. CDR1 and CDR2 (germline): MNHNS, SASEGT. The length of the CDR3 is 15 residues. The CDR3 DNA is TGTGCCAGCAGTAGACTGACAGCGCGGAATGAAAAACTGTTTTTT. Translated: CASSRLTARNEKLFF.

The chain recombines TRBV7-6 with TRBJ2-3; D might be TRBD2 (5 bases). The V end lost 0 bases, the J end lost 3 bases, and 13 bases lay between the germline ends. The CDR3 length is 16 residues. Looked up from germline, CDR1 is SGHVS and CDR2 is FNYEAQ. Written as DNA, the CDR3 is TGTGCCAGCAGCTTAGCGGACTTCTCTGCTACAGATACGCAGTATTTT. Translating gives CASSLADFSATDTQYF.

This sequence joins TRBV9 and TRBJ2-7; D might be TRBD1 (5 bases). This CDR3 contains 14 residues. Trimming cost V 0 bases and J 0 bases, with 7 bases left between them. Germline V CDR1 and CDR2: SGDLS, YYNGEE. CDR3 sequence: CASSVEGVSYEQYF. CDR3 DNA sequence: TGTGCCAGCAGCGTAGAAGGGGTCTCCTACGAGCAGTACTTC.

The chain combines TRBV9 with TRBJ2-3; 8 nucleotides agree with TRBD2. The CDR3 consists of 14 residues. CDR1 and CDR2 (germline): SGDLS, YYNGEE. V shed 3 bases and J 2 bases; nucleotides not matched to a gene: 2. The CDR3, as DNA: TGTGCCAGCAGCGCGGGGGGGCTCACAGATACGCAGTATTTT. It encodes CASSAGGLTDTQYF.

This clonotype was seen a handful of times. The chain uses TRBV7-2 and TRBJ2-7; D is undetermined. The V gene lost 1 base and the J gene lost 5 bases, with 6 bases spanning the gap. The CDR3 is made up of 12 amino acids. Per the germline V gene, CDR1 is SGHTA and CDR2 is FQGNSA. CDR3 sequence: CASSLEIHEQYF. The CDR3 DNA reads TGTGCCAGCAGCTTAGAAATCCACGAGCAGTACTTC.

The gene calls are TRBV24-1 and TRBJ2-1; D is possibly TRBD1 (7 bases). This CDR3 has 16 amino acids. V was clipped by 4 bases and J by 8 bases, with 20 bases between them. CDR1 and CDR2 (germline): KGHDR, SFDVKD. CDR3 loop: CATSEASRGVSDEQFF. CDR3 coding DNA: TGTGCCACCAGTGAAGCTAGCAGGGGGGTTAGTGATGAGCAGTTCTTC.

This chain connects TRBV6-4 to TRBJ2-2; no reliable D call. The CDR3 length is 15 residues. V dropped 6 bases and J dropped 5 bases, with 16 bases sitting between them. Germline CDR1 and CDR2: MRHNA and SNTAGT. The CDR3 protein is CASSPRLQDTGELFF. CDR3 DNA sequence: TGTGCCAGCAGCCCGAGGCTCCAAGATACCGGGGAGCTGTTTTTT.

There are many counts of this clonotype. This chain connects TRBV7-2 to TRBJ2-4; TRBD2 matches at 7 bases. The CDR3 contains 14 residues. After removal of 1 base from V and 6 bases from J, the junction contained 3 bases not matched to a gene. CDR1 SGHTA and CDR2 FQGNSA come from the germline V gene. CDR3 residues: CASSLVSGGNIQYF. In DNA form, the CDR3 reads TGTGCCAGCAGCTTAGTGTCGGGGGGAAACATTCAGTACTTC.

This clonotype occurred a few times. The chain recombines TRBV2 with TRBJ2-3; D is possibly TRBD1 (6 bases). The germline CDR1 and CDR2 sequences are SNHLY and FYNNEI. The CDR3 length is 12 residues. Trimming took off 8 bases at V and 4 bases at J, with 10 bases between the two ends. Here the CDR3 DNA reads TGTGCCAGCCAGGGGCTCGCAGATACGCAGTATTTT. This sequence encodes CASQGLADTQYF.

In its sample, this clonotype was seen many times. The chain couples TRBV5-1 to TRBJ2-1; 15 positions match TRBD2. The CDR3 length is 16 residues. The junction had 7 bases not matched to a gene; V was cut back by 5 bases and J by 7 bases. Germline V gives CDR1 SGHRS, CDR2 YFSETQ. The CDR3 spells CASSRGTSGGLNEQFF. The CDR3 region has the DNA TGCGCCAGCAGTCGGGGGACTAGCGGGGGGCTGAATGAGCAGTTCTTC.

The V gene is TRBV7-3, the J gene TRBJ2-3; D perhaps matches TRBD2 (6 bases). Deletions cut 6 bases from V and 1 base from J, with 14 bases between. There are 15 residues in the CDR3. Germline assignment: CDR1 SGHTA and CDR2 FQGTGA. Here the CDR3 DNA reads TGTGCCAGCAGACGACTAGGAGGGGGCACAGATACGCAGTATTTT. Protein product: CASRRLGGGTDTQYF.

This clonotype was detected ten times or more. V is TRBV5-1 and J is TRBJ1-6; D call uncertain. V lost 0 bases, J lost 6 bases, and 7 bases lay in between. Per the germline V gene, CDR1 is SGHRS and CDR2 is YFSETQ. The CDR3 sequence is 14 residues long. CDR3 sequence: CASSLAPVNSPLHF. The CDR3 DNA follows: TGCGCCAGCAGCTTGGCGCCAGTTAATTCACCCCTCCACTTT.

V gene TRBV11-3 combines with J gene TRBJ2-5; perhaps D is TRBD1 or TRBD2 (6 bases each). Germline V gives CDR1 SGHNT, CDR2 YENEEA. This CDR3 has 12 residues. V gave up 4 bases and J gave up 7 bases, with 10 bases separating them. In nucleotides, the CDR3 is TGTGCCAGCAGCTCACAGGGAGGGACCCAGTACTTC. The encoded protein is CASSSQGGTQYF.

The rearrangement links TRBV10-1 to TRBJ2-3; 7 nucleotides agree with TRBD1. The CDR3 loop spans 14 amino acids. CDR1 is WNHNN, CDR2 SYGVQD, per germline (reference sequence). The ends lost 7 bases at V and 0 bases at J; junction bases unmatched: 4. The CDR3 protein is CASTQDRSTDTQYF. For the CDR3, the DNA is TGCGCCAGCACTCAGGACAGGAGCACAGATACGCAGTATTTT.

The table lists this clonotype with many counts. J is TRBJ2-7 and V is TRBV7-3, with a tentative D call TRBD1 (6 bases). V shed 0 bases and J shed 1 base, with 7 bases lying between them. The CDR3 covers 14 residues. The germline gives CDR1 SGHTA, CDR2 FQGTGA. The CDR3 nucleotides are TGTGCCAGCAGCTTAACAGGGGGATCCTACGAGCAGTACTTC. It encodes CASSLTGGSYEQYF.

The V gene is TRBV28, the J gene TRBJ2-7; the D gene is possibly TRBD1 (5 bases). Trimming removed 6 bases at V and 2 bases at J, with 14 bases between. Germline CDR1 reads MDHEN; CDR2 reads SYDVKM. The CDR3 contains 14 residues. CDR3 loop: CASSYPGSTYEQYF. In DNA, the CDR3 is TGTGCCAGCAGCTACCCAGGGTCAACCTACGAGCAGTACTTC.

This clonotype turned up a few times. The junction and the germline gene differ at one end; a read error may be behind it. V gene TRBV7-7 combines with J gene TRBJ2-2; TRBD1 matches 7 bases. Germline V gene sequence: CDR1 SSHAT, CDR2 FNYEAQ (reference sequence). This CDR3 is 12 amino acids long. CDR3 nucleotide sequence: TGTGCTAGCAGCAGACAGGGCGGGGAGCTGTTTTTT. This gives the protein CASSRQGGELFF.

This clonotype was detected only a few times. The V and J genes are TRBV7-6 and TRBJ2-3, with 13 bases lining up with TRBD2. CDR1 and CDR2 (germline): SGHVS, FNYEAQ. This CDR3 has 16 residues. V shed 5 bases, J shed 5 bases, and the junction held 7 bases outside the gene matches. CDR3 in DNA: TGTGCCAGCAGCCTTGGGACTAGCGGGACGGTAGATACGCAGTATTTT. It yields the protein CASSLGTSGTVDTQYF. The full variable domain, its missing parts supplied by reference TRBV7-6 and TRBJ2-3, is GAGVSQSPRYKVTKRGQDVALRCDPISGHVSLYWYRQALGQGPEFLTYFNYEAQQDKSGLPNDRFSAERPEGSISTLTIQRTEQRDSAMYRCASSLGTSGTVDTQYFGPGTRLTVL.

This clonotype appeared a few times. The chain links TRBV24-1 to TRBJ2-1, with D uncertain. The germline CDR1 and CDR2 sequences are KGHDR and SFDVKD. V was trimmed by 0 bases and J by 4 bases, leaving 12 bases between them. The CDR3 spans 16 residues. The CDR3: CATSDLYPNGYNEQFF. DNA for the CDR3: TGTGCCACCAGTGATTTGTACCCCAATGGATACAATGAGCAGTTCTTC.

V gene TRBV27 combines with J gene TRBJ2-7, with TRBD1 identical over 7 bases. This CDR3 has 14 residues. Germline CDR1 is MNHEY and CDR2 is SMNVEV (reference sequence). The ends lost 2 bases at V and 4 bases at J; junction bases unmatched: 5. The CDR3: CASSLTGQPYEQYF. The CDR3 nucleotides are TGTGCCAGCAGTTTAACGGGACAGCCTTACGAGCAGTACTTC.

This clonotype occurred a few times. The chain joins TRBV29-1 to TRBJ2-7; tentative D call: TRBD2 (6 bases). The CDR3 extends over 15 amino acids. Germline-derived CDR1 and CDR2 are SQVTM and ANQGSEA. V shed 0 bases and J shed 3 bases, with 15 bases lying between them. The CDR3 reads CSVEDVWGDDYEQYF. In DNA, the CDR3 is TGCAGCGTTGAAGATGTGTGGGGGGATGACTACGAGCAGTACTTC.

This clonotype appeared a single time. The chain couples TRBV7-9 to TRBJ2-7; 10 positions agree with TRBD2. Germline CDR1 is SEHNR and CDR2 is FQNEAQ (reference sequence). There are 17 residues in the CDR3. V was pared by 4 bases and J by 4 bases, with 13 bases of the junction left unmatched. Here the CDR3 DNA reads TGTGCCAGCAGCTCTACTGAGCGGGGGGGCCTTGTGTACGAGCAGTACTTC. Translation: CASSSTERGGLVYEQYF.

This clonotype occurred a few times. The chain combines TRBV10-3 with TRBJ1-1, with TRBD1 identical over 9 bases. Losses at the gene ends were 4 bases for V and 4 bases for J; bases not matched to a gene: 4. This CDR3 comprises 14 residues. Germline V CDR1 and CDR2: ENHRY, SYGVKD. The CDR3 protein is CAISVGQGSTEAFF. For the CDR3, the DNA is TGTGCCATCAGTGTGGGACAGGGAAGCACTGAAGCTTTCTTT.

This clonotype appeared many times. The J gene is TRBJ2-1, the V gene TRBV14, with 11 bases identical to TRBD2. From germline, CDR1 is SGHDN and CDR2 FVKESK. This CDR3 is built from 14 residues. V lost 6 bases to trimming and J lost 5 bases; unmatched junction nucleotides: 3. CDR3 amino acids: CASRSSGRDNEQFF. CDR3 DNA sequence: TGTGCCAGCAGAAGTAGCGGGAGGGACAATGAGCAGTTCTTC. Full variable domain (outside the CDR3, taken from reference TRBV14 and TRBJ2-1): EAGVTQFPSHSVIEKGQTVTLRCDPISGHDNLYWYRRVMGKEIKFLLHFVKESKQDESGMPNNRFLAERTGGTYSTLKVQPAELEDSGVYFCASRSSGRDNEQFFGPGTRLTVL.

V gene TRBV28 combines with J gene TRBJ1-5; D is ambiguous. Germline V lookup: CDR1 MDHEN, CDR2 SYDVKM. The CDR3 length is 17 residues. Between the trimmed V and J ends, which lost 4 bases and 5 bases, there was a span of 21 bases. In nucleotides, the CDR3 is TGTGCCAGCAGTTCCGGTCGGGGAGTGGCAGGATATCAGCCCCAGCATTTT. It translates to CASSSGRGVAGYQPQHF.